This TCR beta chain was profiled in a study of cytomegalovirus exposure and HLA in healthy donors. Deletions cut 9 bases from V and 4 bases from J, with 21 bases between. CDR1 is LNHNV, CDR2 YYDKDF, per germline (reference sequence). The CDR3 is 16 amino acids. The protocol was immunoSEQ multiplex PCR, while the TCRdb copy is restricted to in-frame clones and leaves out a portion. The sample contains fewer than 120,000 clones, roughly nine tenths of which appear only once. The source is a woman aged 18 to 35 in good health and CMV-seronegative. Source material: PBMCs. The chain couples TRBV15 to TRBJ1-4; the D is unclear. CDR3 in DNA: TGTGCCACACTTTCTAGTACCGCCGAAGATAATGAAAAACTGTTTTTT. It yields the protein CATLSSTAEDNEKLFF. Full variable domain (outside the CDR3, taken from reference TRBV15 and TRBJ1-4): DAMVIQNPRYQVTQFGKPVTLSCSQTLNHNVMYWYQQKSSQAPKLLFHYYDKDFNNEADTPDNFQSRRPNTSFCFLDIRSPGLGDTAMYLCATLSSTAEDNEKLFFGSGTQLSVL.